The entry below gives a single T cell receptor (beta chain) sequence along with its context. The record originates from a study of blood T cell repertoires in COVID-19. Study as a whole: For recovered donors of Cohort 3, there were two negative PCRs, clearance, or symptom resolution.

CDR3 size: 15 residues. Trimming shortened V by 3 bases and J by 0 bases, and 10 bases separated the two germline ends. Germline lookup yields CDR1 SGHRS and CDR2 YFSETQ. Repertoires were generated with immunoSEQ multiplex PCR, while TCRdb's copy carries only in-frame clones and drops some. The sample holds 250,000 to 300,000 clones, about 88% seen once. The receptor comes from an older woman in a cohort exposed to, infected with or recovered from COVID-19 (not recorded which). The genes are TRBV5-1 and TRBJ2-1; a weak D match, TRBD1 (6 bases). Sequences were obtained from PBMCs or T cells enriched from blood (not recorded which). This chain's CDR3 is CASSYTGSSYNEQFF. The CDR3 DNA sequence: TGCGCCAGCAGCTACACAGGGAGCTCCTACAATGAGCAGTTCTTC.